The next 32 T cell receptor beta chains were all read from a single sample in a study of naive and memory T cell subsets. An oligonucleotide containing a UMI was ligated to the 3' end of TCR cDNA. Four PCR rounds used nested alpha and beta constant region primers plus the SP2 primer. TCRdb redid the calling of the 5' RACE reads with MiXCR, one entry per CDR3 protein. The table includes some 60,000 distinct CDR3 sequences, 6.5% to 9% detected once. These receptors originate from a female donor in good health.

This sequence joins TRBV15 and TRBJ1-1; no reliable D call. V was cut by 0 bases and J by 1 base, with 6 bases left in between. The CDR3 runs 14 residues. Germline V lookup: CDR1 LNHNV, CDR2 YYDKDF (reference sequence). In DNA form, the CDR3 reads TGTGCCACCAGCAGAGATTTCCCGAACACTGAAGCTTTCTTT. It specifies CATSRDFPNTEAFF.

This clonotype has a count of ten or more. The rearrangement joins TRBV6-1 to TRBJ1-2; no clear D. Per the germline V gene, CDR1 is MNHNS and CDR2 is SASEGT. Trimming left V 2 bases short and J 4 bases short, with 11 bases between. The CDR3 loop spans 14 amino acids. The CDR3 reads CASSESNAGYGYTF. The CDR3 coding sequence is TGTGCCAGCAGTGAAAGTAACGCGGGCTATGGCTACACCTTC.

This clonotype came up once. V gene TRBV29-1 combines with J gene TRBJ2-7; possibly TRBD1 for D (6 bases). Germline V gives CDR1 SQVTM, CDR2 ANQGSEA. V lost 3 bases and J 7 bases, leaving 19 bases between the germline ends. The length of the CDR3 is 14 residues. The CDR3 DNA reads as TGCAGCGTTGACTCCCCGCGACAGGTTGGGGAGCAGTACTTC. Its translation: CSVDSPRQVGEQYF.

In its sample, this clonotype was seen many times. CDR3 amino acids: CASSDSSTGELFF. CDR3 in DNA: TGTGCCAGCAGTGACTCCAGCACCGGGGAGCTGTTTTTT. The chain couples TRBV6-4 to TRBJ2-2, with D uncertain. This CDR3 spans 13 amino acids. Trimming stripped 0 bases from V and 4 bases from J, with 3 bases between. Germline loops: CDR1 MRHNA, CDR2 SNTAGT.

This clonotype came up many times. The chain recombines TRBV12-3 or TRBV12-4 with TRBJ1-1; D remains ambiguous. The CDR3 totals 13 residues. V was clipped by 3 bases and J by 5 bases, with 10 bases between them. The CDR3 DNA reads TGTGCCAGCAGTTTTGCCCAAGCAACTGAAGCTTTCTTT. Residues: CASSFAQATEAFF.

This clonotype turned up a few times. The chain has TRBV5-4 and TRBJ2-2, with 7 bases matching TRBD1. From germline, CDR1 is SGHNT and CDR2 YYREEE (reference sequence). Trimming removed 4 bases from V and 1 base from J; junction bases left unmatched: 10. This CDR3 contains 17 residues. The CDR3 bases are TGTGCCAGCAGCCCGGCCCTCGGACAGGAGAACACCGGGGAGCTGTTTTTT. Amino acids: CASSPALGQENTGELFF.

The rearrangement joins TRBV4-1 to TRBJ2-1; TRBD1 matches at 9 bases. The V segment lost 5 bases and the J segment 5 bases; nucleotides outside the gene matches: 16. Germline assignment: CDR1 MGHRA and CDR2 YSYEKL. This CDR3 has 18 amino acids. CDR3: CASSYGVGFRTGDNEQFF. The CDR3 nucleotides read TGCGCCAGCAGCTATGGTGTGGGTTTTCGGACAGGGGACAATGAGCAGTTCTTC.

CDR3 nucleotide sequence: TGTGCCAGCAGTGAGACAGGGGGGGCCTACGAGCAGTACTTC. This codes for CASSETGGAYEQYF. The V gene is TRBV28, the J gene TRBJ2-7; 9 bases agree with TRBD1. This CDR3 has 14 amino acids. Germline trimming cut 5 bases from V and 2 bases from J; bases unmatched to any gene: 4. CDR1 MDHEN and CDR2 SYDVKM come from the germline V gene. The variable domain in full, with the rest retrieved from reference TRBV28 and TRBJ2-7, is DVKVTQSSRYLVKRTGEKVFLECVQDMDHENMFWYRQDPGLGLRLIYFSYDVKMKEKGDIPEGYSVSREKKERFSLILESASTNQTSMYLCASSETGGAYEQYFGPGTRLTVT.

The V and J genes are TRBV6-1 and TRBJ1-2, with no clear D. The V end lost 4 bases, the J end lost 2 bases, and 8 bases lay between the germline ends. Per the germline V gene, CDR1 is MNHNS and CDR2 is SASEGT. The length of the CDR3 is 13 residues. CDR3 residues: CASSAQANYGYTF. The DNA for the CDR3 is TGTGCCAGCAGTGCTCAGGCAAACTATGGCTACACCTTC.

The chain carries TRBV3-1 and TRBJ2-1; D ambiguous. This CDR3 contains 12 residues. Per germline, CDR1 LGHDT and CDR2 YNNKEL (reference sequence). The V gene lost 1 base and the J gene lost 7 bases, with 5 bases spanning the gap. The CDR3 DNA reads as TGTGCCAGCAGCCAAGTTCTTAATGAGCAGTTCTTC. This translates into CASSQVLNEQFF.

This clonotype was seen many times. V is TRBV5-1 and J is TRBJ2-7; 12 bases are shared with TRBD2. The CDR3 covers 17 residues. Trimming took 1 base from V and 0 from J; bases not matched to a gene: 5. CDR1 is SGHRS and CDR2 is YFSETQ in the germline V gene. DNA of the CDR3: TGCGCCAGCAGCTTGAGACTAGCGGGGGCGAGCTCCTACGAGCAGTACTTC. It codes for CASSLRLAGASSYEQYF.

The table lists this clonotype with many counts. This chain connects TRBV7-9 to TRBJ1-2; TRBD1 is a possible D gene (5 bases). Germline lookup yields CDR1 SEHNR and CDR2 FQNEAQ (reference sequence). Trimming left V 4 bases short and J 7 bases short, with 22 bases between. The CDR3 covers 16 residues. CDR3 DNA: TGTGCCAGCAGCTCCCAAGGGCGGGGCTTATCGTCTGGCTACACCTTC. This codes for CASSSQGRGLSSGYTF.

CDR3: CASSSQPGLVNIQYF. The CDR3 nucleotides read TGTGCCAGCAGTTCCCAACCGGGACTCGTAAACATTCAGTACTTC. This rearrangement joins TRBV6-2 or TRBV6-3 to TRBJ2-4; maybe TRBD2 (6 bases). This CDR3 has 15 amino acids. Germline CDR1 MNHEY, CDR2 SVGEGT. Trimming took 4 bases from V and 6 from J, leaving 16 bases between them.

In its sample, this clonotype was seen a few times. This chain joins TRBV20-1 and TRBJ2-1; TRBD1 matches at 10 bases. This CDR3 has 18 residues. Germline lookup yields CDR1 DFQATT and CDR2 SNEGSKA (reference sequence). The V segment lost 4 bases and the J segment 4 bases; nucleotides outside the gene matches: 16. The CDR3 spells CSATIGQGGGPRYNEQFF. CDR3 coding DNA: TGCAGTGCTACCATCGGACAGGGGGGGGGCCCACGATACAATGAGCAGTTCTTC.

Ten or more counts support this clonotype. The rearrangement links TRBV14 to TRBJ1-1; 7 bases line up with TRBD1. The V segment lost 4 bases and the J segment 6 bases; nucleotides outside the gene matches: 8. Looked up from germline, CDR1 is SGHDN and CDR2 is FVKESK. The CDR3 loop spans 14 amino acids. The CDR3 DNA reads TGTGCCAGCAGCCCGACAGGGAGGTCCCCTGAAGCTTTCTTT. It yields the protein CASSPTGRSPEAFF.

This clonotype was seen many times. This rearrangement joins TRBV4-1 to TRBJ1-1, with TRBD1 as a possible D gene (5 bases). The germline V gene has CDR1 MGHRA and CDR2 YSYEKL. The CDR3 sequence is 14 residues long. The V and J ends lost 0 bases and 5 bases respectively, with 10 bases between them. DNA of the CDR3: TGCGCCAGCAGCCAAGAAAGAGGGGAAACTGAAGCTTTCTTT. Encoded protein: CASSQERGETEAFF.

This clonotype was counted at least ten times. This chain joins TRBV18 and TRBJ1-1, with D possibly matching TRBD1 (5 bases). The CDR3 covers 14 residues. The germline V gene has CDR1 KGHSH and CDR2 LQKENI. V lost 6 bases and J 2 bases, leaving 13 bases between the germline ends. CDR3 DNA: TGTGCCAGCTCCTTGGAGCAGGGAAACACTGAAGCTTTCTTT. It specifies CASSLEQGNTEAFF. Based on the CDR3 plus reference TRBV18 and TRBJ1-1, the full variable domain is NAGVMQNPRHLVRRRGQEARLRCSPMKGHSHVYWYRQLPEEGLKFMVYLQKENIIDESGMPKERFSAEFPKEGPSILRIQQVVRGDSAAYFCASSLEQGNTEAFFGQGTRLTVV.

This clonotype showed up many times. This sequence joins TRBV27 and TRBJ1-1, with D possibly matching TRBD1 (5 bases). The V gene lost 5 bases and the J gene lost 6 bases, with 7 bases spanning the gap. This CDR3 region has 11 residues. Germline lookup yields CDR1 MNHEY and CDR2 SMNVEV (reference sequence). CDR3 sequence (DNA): TGTGCCAGCAGTCAGGGCGCTGAAGCTTTCTTT. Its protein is CASSQGAEAFF.

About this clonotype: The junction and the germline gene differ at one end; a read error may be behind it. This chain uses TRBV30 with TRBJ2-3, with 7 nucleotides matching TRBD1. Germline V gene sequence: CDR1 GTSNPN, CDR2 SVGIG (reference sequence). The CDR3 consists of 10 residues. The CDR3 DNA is TGTGCCTGGAACGGACAGGCCCCGATATTT. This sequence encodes CAWNGQAPIF.

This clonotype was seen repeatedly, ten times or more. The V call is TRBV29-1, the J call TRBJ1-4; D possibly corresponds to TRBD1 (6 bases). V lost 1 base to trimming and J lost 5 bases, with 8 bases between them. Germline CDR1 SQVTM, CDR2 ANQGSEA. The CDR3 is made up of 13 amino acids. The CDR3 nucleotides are TGCAGCGTTGAAGGGGGGCTAAATGAAAAACTGTTTTTT. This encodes CSVEGGLNEKLFF.

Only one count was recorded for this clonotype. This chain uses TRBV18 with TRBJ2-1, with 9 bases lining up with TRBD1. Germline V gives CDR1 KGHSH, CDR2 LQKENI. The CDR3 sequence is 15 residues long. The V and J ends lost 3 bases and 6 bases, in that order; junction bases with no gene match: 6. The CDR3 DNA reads TGTGCCAGCTCACCGGGGACAGGGACGTTCAATGAGCAGTTCTTC. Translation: CASSPGTGTFNEQFF.

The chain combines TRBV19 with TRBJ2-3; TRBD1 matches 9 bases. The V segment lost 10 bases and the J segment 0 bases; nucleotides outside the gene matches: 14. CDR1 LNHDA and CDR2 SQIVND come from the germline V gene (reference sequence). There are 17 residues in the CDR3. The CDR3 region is CATGDRASWYSTDTQYF. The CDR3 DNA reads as TGTGCCACCGGGGACAGGGCTTCATGGTATAGCACAGATACGCAGTATTTT.

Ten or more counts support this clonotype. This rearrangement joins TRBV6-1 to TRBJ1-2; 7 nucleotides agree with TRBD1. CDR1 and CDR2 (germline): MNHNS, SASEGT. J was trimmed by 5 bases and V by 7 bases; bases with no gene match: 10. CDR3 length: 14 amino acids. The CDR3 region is CASIKKGRGYGYTF. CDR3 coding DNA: TGTGCCAGCATCAAAAAAGGCAGGGGGTATGGCTACACCTTC.

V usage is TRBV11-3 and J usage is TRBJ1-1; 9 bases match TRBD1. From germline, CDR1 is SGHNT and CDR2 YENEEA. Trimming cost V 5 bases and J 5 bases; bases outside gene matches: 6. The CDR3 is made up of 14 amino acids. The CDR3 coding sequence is TGTGCCAGCAGCCCAGGACAGGGGAAGACTGAAGCTTTCTTT. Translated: CASSPGQGKTEAFF.

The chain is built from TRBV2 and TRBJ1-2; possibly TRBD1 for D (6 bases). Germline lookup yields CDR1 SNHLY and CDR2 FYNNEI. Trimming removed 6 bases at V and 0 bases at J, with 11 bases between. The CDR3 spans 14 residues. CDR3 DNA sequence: TGTGCCAGCAGGACGACAGGAGCTAACTATGGCTACACCTTC. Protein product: CASRTTGANYGYTF. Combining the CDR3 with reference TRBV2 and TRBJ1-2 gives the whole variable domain EPEVTQTPSHQVTQMGQEVILRCVPISNHLYFYWYRQILGQKVEFLVSFYNNEISEKSEIFDDQFSVERPDGSNFTLKIRSTKLEDSAMYFCASRTTGANYGYTFGSGTRLTVV.

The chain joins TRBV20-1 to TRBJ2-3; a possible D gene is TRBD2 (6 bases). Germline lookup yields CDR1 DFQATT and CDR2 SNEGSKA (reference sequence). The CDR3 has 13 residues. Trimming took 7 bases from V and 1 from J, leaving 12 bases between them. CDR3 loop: CSGRGIRTDTQYF. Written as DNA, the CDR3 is TGCAGTGGTCGGGGGATCCGCACAGATACGCAGTATTTT.

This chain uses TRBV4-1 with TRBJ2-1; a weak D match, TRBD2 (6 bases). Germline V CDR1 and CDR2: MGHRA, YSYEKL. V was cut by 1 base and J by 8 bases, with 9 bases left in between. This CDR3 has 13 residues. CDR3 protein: CASSQVRGDEQFF. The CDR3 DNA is TGCGCCAGCAGCCAAGTTCGCGGGGATGAGCAGTTCTTC.

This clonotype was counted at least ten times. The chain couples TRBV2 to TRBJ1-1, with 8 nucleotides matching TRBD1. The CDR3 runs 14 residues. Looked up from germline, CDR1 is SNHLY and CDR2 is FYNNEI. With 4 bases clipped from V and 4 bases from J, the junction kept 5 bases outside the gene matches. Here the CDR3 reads CASSVIQGATEAFF. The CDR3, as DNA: TGTGCCAGCAGTGTAATTCAGGGGGCCACTGAAGCTTTCTTT.

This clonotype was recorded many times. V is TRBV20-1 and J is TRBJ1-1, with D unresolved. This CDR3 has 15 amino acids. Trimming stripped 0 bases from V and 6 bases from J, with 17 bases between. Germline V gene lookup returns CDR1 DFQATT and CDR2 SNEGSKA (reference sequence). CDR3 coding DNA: TGCAGTGCTAGAGATCTTTTAAGAACGGTTGCTGAAGCTTTCTTT. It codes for CSARDLLRTVAEAFF.

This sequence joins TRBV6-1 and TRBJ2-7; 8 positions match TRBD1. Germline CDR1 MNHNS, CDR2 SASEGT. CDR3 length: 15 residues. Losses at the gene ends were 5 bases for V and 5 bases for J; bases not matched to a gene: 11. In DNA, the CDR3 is TGTGCCAGCAGTATTTTCTTGACAGGGGCCAACGAGCAGTACTTC. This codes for CASSIFLTGANEQYF.

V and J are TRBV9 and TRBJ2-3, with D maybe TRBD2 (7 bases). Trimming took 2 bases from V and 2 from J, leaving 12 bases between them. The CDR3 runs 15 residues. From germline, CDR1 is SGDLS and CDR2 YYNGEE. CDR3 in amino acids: CASSVSGTHTDTQYF. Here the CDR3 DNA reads TGTGCCAGCAGCGTGAGCGGGACACACACAGATACGCAGTATTTT.

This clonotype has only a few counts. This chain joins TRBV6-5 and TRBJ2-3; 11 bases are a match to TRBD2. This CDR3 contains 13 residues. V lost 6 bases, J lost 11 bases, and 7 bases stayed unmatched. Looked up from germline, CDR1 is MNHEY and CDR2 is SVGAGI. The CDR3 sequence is CASRTSGAGGQYF. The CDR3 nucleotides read TGTGCCAGCAGGACTAGCGGGGCCGGGGGGCAGTATTTT.